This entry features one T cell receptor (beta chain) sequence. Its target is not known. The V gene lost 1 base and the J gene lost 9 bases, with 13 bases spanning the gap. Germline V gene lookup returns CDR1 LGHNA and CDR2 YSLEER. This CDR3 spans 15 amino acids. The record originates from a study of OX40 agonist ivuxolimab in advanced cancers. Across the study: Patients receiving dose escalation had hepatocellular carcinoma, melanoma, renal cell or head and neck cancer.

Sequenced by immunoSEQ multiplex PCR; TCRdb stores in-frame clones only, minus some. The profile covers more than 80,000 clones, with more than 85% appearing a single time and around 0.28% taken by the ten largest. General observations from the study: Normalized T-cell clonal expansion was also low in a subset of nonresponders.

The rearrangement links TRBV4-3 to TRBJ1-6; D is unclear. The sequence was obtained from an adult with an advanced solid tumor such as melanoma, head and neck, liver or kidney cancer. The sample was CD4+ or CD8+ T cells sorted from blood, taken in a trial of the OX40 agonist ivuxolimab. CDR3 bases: TGCGCCAGCAGCCAAGCCACTACACCGACTTCACCCCTCCACTTT. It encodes CASSQATTPTSPLHF.